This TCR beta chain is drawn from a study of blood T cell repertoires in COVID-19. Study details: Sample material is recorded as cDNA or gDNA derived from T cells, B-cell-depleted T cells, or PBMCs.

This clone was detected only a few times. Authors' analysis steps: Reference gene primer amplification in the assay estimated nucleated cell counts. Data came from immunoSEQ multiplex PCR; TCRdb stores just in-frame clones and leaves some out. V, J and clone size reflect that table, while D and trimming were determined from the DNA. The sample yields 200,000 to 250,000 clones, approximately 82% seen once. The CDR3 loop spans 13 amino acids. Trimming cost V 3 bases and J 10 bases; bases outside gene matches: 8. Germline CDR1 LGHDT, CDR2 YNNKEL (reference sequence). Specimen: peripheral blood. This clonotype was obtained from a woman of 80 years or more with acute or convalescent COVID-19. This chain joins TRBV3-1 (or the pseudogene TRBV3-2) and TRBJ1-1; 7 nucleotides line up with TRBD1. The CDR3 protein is CASSQATGVSAFF. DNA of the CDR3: TGTGCCAGCAGCCAGGCCACAGGGGTCTCAGCTTTCTTT.